A single sample gave rise to the 32 T cell receptor beta chains below, sequenced in a study of response to subunit inactivated influenza vaccine. TCRdb called the RT-PCR reads again in MiXCR, with one record for every CDR3 protein. The top ten hold 11% of the sample, which has more than 550,000 distinct CDR3 sequences, over 9% seen once. Separately, the same data were catalogued under a study of T cells expressing NK-cell markers. From that study: Beta-chain TCR cDNA was generated via 5'RACE template switching with UMIs.

This sample comprised PBMCs from blood, obtained on the day of vaccination. These receptors came from a man aged 50-60 years who received an inactivated influenza vaccine.

The gene calls are TRBV28 and TRBJ2-3; perhaps TRBD2 as D (8 bases). The CDR3 runs to 17 residues. Deletions cut 5 bases from V and 5 bases from J, with 23 bases between. CDR1 MDHEN and CDR2 SYDVKM come from the germline V gene. The CDR3 reads CASSPQGVTGTRDTQYF. The CDR3 DNA is TGTGCCAGCAGTCCGCAGGGGGTGACCGGGACTAGAGATACGCAGTATTTT. Full variable domain (outside the CDR3, taken from reference TRBV28 and TRBJ2-3): DVKVTQSSRYLVKRTGEKVFLECVQDMDHENMFWYRQDPGLGLRLIYFSYDVKMKEKGDIPEGYSVSREKKERFSLILESASTNQTSMYLCASSPQGVTGTRDTQYFGPGTRLTVL.

This clonotype was detected a few times. V and J are TRBV2 and TRBJ2-7; tentatively, D is TRBD1 or TRBD2 (6 bases each). The CDR3 runs 14 residues. Deletions cut 0 bases from V and 5 bases from J, with 11 bases between. The germline V gene has CDR1 SNHLY and CDR2 FYNNEI. The CDR3 nucleotides read TGTGCCAGCAGTGAAGCGGGGGGCCCCAACGAGCAGTACTTC. This gives the protein CASSEAGGPNEQYF.

This clonotype was counted many times. Mismatch with germline at one junction end may stem from a read error. V and J are TRBV5-1 and TRBJ2-2; the D is unclear. CDR3 length: 12 residues. The germline gives CDR1 SGHRS, CDR2 YFSETQ. The CDR3 coding sequence is TGTGCCAGCAGCTTAGAAGCCGGGGAGCTGTTTTTT. Its protein product is CASSLEAGELFF.

There are a few counts of this clonotype. The chain is built from TRBV4-3 and TRBJ2-7; possibly TRBD1 for D (6 bases). The CDR3 runs to 16 residues. In germline, CDR1 is LGHNA, CDR2 YSLEER. V lost 0 bases and J lost 6, with 18 bases in between. In DNA form, the CDR3 reads TGCGCCAGCAGCCAAGATCTGGGAAACAGGGTGAGCGAGCAGTACTTC. It translates to CASSQDLGNRVSEQYF.

This clonotype was observed a handful of times. The chain combines TRBV5-1 with TRBJ2-7; tentatively, D is TRBD1 (6 bases). V gave up 3 bases and J gave up 2 bases, with 18 bases separating them. Germline CDR1 is SGHRS and CDR2 is YFSETQ. The CDR3 is 16 residues long. This CDR3 is CASSWVPGQKPYEQYF. The CDR3 DNA reads TGCGCCAGCAGCTGGGTACCCGGACAGAAACCCTACGAGCAGTACTTC.

The genes are TRBV2 and TRBJ2-1; TRBD1 is a possible D gene (5 bases). The CDR3 consists of 14 residues. The germline gives CDR1 SNHLY, CDR2 FYNNEI. V was trimmed by 4 bases and J by 0 bases, leaving 7 bases between them. The CDR3, as DNA: TGTGCCAGCAGTGTTAGGGGCTCCTACAATGAGCAGTTCTTC. This sequence encodes CASSVRGSYNEQFF.

This chain connects TRBV28 to TRBJ2-7, with D perhaps being TRBD1 or TRBD2 (6 bases each). Trimming stripped 4 bases from V and 5 bases from J, with 12 bases between. The CDR3 length is 13 residues. From germline, CDR1 is MDHEN and CDR2 SYDVKM. CDR3 sequence reads: CASSWSGAHEQYF. The CDR3 DNA sequence: TGTGCCAGCAGTTGGTCGGGGGCCCACGAGCAGTACTTC. Together with reference TRBV28 and TRBJ2-7, the CDR3 gives the full variable domain: DVKVTQSSRYLVKRTGEKVFLECVQDMDHENMFWYRQDPGLGLRLIYFSYDVKMKEKGDIPEGYSVSREKKERFSLILESASTNQTSMYLCASSWSGAHEQYFGPGTRLTVT.

This clonotype appeared a few times. V and J are TRBV4-1 and TRBJ1-1; D is unresolved. Germline V gene sequence: CDR1 MGHRA, CDR2 YSYEKL. The CDR3 is made up of 14 amino acids. The V end lost 4 bases, the J end lost 5 bases, and 14 bases lay between the germline ends. The CDR3 coding sequence is TGCGCCAGCAGCCCATTGGCGGGGTCGACTGAAGCTTTCTTT. Protein sequence: CASSPLAGSTEAFF.

This chain joins TRBV6-5 and TRBJ2-4; possibly TRBD1 or TRBD2 for D (6 bases each). The CDR3 totals 18 residues. V was cut by 0 bases and J by 0 bases, with 15 bases left in between. The germline V gene encodes CDR1 MNHEY and CDR2 SVGAGI. The CDR3 DNA follows: TGTGCCAGCAGTTACTCGAGCACGGGGGCGGGAGCCAAAAACATTCAGTACTTC. Its protein product is CASSYSSTGAGAKNIQYF.

This clonotype was seen only a few times. The V gene is TRBV20-1, the J gene TRBJ2-3; 10 positions agree with TRBD2. CDR1 is DFQATT, CDR2 SNEGSKA, per germline (reference sequence). Trimming removed 4 bases from V and 6 bases from J; junction bases left unmatched: 7. This CDR3 comprises 14 residues. CDR3 amino acids: CSAIPGLAIDTQYF. The CDR3 DNA is TGCAGTGCTATTCCGGGACTAGCGATCGATACGCAGTATTTT.

This chain connects TRBV9 to TRBJ2-2, with D possibly being TRBD2 (6 bases). Per the germline V gene, CDR1 is SGDLS and CDR2 is YYNGEE. The CDR3 totals 15 residues. V was cut by 3 bases and J by 4 bases, with 13 bases left in between. The CDR3 sequence: CASSEWDSPTGELFF. The DNA for the CDR3 is TGTGCCAGCAGCGAATGGGACTCCCCCACCGGGGAGCTGTTTTTT.

The sample holds a few counts of this clonotype. The J gene is TRBJ2-3, the V gene TRBV7-9; D gene ambiguous. The CDR3 length is 13 residues. From germline, CDR1 is SEHNR and CDR2 FQNEAQ (reference sequence). The V end lost 5 bases, the J end lost 4 bases, and 10 bases lay between the germline ends. The CDR3 region has the DNA TGTGCCAGCAGCGCGTGGGATGCAGATACGCAGTATTTT. The encoded protein is CASSAWDADTQYF.

The chain uses TRBV6-5 and TRBJ1-5, with a tentative D call TRBD1 (5 bases). Germline CDR1 reads MNHEY; CDR2 reads SVGAGI. V lost 3 bases and J 6 bases, leaving 9 bases between the germline ends. The CDR3 length is 13 residues. CDR3 in amino acids: CASSYGGTQPQHF. DNA of the CDR3: TGTGCCAGCAGTTATGGGGGGACTCAGCCCCAGCATTTT.

This clonotype occurred a few times. This chain links TRBV29-1 with TRBJ1-1; D ambiguous. The germline V gene encodes CDR1 SQVTM and CDR2 ANQGSEA. The CDR3 covers 12 residues. Trimming removed 4 bases at V and 6 bases at J, with 12 bases between. The CDR3 reads CSVGGGNAEAFF. CDR3 DNA sequence: TGCAGCGTTGGGGGTGGAAATGCTGAAGCTTTCTTT.

This clonotype was counted at least ten times. The rearrangement joins TRBV12-3 or TRBV12-4 to TRBJ2-5; no clear D gene. V was pared by 3 bases and J by 1 base, with 9 bases between. The CDR3 is made up of 14 amino acids. Here the CDR3 reads CASSFMVLQETQYF. CDR3 bases: TGTGCCAGCAGTTTTATGGTCCTCCAAGAGACCCAGTACTTC.

The chain recombines TRBV9 with TRBJ2-5; 7 nucleotides agree with TRBD2. The CDR3 covers 15 residues. V lost 3 bases and J lost 4; bases outside the gene matches: 9. Germline CDR1 is SGDLS and CDR2 is YYNGEE. The CDR3 DNA reads TGTGCCAGCAGCGAAGGGACTACTCTTCGAGAGACCCAGTACTTC. Amino acid sequence: CASSEGTTLRETQYF.

A few counts support this clonotype. V and J are TRBV2 and TRBJ2-1, with D unclear. V lost 7 bases to trimming and J lost 3 bases, with 16 bases between them. The CDR3 contains 15 residues. CDR1 and CDR2 (germline): SNHLY, FYNNEI. DNA for the CDR3: TGTGCCAGCAAACTCACCTTGAGTGGCTACAATGAGCAGTTCTTC. This encodes CASKLTLSGYNEQFF.

This clonotype was seen more than once but under ten times. Here the CDR3 reads CASSLRGNETQYF. For the CDR3, the DNA is TGTGCCAGCAGCTTACGGGGCAATGAGACCCAGTACTTC. This chain connects TRBV7-9 to TRBJ2-5, with D possibly being TRBD1 or TRBD2 (5 bases each). Trimming shortened V by 2 bases and J by 5 bases, and 9 bases separated the two germline ends. The CDR3 loop spans 13 amino acids. Germline V gives CDR1 SEHNR, CDR2 FQNEAQ (reference sequence).

This clonotype was counted a few times. V gene TRBV20-1 combines with J gene TRBJ2-3; TRBD2 is a possible D gene (5 bases). The CDR3 runs 15 residues. Germline CDR1 and CDR2: DFQATT and SNEGSKA (reference sequence). Trimming pared 1 base from V and 1 base from J, leaving 12 bases between. The CDR3 sequence is CSARASGMGTDTQYF. The CDR3 region has the DNA TGCAGTGCTAGAGCGAGCGGAATGGGCACAGATACGCAGTATTTT.

The gene calls are TRBV7-9 and TRBJ2-1; D gene ambiguous. Germline CDR1 SEHNR, CDR2 FQNEAQ (reference sequence). CDR3 size: 11 residues. Trimming cost V 5 bases and J 9 bases, with 8 bases left between them. The CDR3 is CASSPSAEQFF. CDR3 nucleotides: TGTGCCAGCAGCCCCTCAGCTGAGCAGTTCTTC. Using reference TRBV7-9 and TRBJ2-1 for the parts outside the CDR3, the full variable domain is DTGVSQNPRHKITKRGQNVTFRCDPISEHNRLYWYRQTLGQGPEFLTYFQNEAQLEKSRLLSDRFSAERPKGSFSTLEIQRTEQGDSAMYLCASSPSAEQFFGPGTRLTVL.

This clonotype has only a few counts. This sequence joins TRBV12-3 or TRBV12-4 and TRBJ2-7; 7 nucleotides line up with TRBD2. The CDR3 contains 14 residues. Trimming cost V 7 bases and J 0 bases; bases outside gene matches: 6. In nucleotides, the CDR3 is TGTGCCAGCACCCCTAGCGGAAACTCCTACGAGCAGTACTTC. Residues: CASTPSGNSYEQYF.

This clonotype was counted a few times. The chain carries TRBV6-1 and TRBJ1-6, with unresolved D. Trimming stripped 5 bases from V and 10 bases from J, with 15 bases between. The germline CDR1 and CDR2 sequences are MNHNS and SASEGT. The CDR3 length is 14 residues. This CDR3 is CASSPVGLGSPLHF. The CDR3 nucleotides read TGTGCCAGCAGTCCCGTAGGGCTAGGGTCACCCCTCCACTTT.

This clonotype occurred a few times. The J gene is TRBJ2-2, the V gene TRBV5-1; 11 positions agree with TRBD2. The CDR3 contains 17 residues. V shed 0 bases, J shed 4 bases, and the junction held 5 bases outside the gene matches. The V gene's germline CDR1 is SGHRS and CDR2 YFSETQ. DNA for the CDR3: TGCGCCAGCAGCTTGGTTAGCGGGAGGGCCGGCACCGGGGAGCTGTTTTTT. Its translation: CASSLVSGRAGTGELFF.

This clonotype has a handful of counts. J is TRBJ1-1 and V is TRBV4-3, with D unresolved. Trimming cost V 4 bases and J 5 bases, with 17 bases left between them. The CDR3 loop spans 15 amino acids. The V gene's germline CDR1 is LGHNA and CDR2 YSLEER. The CDR3 spells CASSLSTVEWTEAFF. The CDR3 DNA sequence: TGCGCCAGCAGCCTTTCGACGGTTGAGTGGACTGAAGCTTTCTTT.

The chain uses TRBV28 and TRBJ1-6, with 9 bases aligning to TRBD1. The ends lost 2 bases at V and 9 bases at J; junction bases unmatched: 5. Germline CDR1 is MDHEN and CDR2 is SYDVKM. The CDR3 has 15 residues. The CDR3 nucleotides read TGTGCCAGCAGTTTAAGGGGGACAGGGCTTTCACCCCTCCACTTT. Encoded protein: CASSLRGTGLSPLHF.

The chain has TRBV6-1 and TRBJ1-5; D gene unclear. Germline V gene lookup returns CDR1 MNHNS and CDR2 SASEGT. Trimming took off 4 bases at V and 4 bases at J, with 20 bases between the two ends. CDR3 length: 17 amino acids. The CDR3 loop is CASSAPDGLTVNQPQHF. CDR3 DNA sequence: TGTGCCAGCAGTGCCCCTGATGGACTAACGGTTAATCAGCCCCAGCATTTT.

The CDR3 reads CASAVSSAEKLFF. CDR3 coding DNA: TGTGCCAGCGCGGTCAGCTCGGCCGAAAAACTGTTTTTT. The genes are TRBV7-6 and TRBJ1-4; D is uncertain. The germline gives CDR1 SGHVS, CDR2 FNYEAQ. The ends were cut back, 8 bases at V and 8 bases at J, with 15 bases in the middle. There are 13 residues in the CDR3.

The rearrangement uses TRBV20-1 and TRBJ2-7; D is unclear. Germline V lookup: CDR1 DFQATT, CDR2 SNEGSKA (reference sequence). Trimming stripped 0 bases from V and 3 bases from J, with 9 bases between. The CDR3 runs 13 residues. This chain's CDR3 is CSARDGQFYEQYF. The CDR3 DNA is TGCAGTGCTAGAGATGGGCAGTTCTACGAGCAGTACTTC.

This clonotype was seen more than once but under ten times. The rearrangement uses TRBV5-5 and TRBJ2-7; D possibly corresponds to TRBD2 (5 bases). The CDR3 consists of 15 residues. Germline V gene lookup returns CDR1 SGHKS and CDR2 YYEKEE (reference sequence). V was cut by 1 base and J by 0 bases, with 11 bases left in between. The CDR3 DNA reads TGTGCCAGCAGCTTGAGTGGGGAGCTCTCCTACGAGCAGTACTTC. Its protein product is CASSLSGELSYEQYF.

This clonotype was detected a few times. The chain couples TRBV10-3 to TRBJ2-1, with TRBD2 matching 8 bases. This CDR3 is 13 amino acids long. After removal of 11 bases from V and 3 bases from J, the junction contained 6 bases not matched to a gene. Germline-derived CDR1 and CDR2 are ENHRY and SYGVKD. CDR3 sequence reads: CASQLAVYNEQFF. As DNA, the CDR3 is TGTGCCTCTCAACTAGCGGTCTACAATGAGCAGTTCTTC.

This clonotype was found a few times. V usage is TRBV7-2 and J usage is TRBJ2-3; D might be TRBD2 (6 bases). The CDR3 totals 15 residues. V was shortened by 8 bases and J by 6 bases, with 21 bases between the two germline ends. Germline lookup yields CDR1 SGHTA and CDR2 FQGNSA. The CDR3 bases are TGTGCCAGCCGCACGGTGGCGGGGCGGTTTGATACGCAGTATTTT. It translates to CASRTVAGRFDTQYF.

The gene calls are TRBV5-1 and TRBJ1-1; D is perhaps TRBD1 (5 bases). The CDR3 length is 15 residues. V shed 6 bases and J shed 1 base, with 16 bases lying between them. The germline V gene encodes CDR1 SGHRS and CDR2 YFSETQ. The CDR3 sequence: CASTPIGTANTEAFF. The CDR3 DNA reads as TGCGCCAGCACCCCTATTGGGACGGCGAACACTGAAGCTTTCTTT.